This is a list of T cell receptor beta chains from one sample in a study of Ad26.COV2.S vaccination and SARS-CoV-2 variants. Sequencing was performed with immunoSEQ multiplex PCR; in TCRdb, only in-frame clones are kept and a portion is missing. The top ten clones hold around 5.5% of a sample with around 300,000 clones, 85% to 90% of them seen once. Sequences were derived from peripheral blood, sampled in a trial of Ad26.COV2.S vaccine versus placebo. Receptors were obtained from a person between 18 and 59 years old who received the Ad26.COV2.S COVID-19 vaccine or a placebo. The CDR3 runs from the conserved cysteine through the conserved F or W. D genes are given only for firm matches.

d_call v_call cdr3_aa
. TRBV10-3 CAISESNPLSEQYF
. TRBV7-8 CASSVGHSNTEAFF
. TRBV7-2 CASSLVFSSYNSPLHF
. TRBV6-2/TRBV6-3 CASSQNYGYTF
. TRBV5-1 CASSLLDSPLGNSPLHF
. TRBV19 CASTHPNSGNTIYF
. TRBV4-3 CASSQWTGGGIYNEQFF
. TRBV6-1 CASSESPGNTEAFF
TRBD1 TRBV13 CASKHRGSSGNTIYF
. TRBV6-6 CASSVGRLKGSYGYTF
. TRBV3-1/TRBV3-2 CASSQVVLLQETQYF
TRBD1 TRBV4-1 CASSQLSEQGARGYTF
TRBD1 TRBV18 CASSSWTGSSYEQYF
. TRBV5-5 CASSPHLLTGQTNTGELFF
. TRBV30 CAWSVRFRTQYF
. TRBV10-1 CASSELMGDEQYF
TRBD1 TRBV12-5 CASGPTTGNQPQHF
. TRBV2 CASSAALGGGETQYF
TRBD2 TRBV7-9 CASSGNKRGTYNEQFF
TRBD1 TRBV2 CASSETGWANVLTF
. TRBV19 CASSIVVGGAIYGYTF
TRBD1 TRBV2 CASSEIWSQGVYEQYF
. TRBV3-1/TRBV3-2 CASSQERTDSYGYTF
TRBD2 TRBV6-6 CASIELAGDNEQFF
. TRBV3-1/TRBV3-2 CASSQETINEQFF
. TRBV2 CASSGDSSTEAFF
TRBD1 TRBV7-8 CASSLGWAGGGYTF